This section outlines one T cell receptor beta chain sequence together with its context. Its matching antigen is unknown. Each CDR3 protein gets one entry after TCRdb re-called the 5' RACE reads with MiXCR. The sample has roughly 180,000 distinct CDR3 sequences, 11% seen once. This CDR3 is built from 16 residues. J lost 2 bases, V lost 5 bases, and 6 bases had no gene match. CDR1 and CDR2 (germline): SGHTA, FQGNSA. This specimen comes from a study of T-cell memory formation after mild COVID-19. Overall study findings and caveats: The pre-infection memory compartment contained some responding clones, suggesting cross-reactive memory joined.

The sequenced sample was PBMCs or a T cell subset sorted from them (not recorded which). This clonotype was sampled from a man in his late teens or twenties who had mild COVID-19 (a few samples of this study predate the infection). Cell type and time point are not known. The rearrangement links TRBV7-2 to TRBJ2-1, with 10 bases aligning to TRBD1. CDR3 nucleotide sequence: TGTGCCAGCAGCCCCGCCGGGACAGGGGCCTACAATGAGCAGTTCTTC. This gives the protein CASSPAGTGAYNEQFF.